One and the same sample provided the 21 T cell receptor beta chains below, sequenced in a study of T cells in Graves' hyperthyroidism and ophthalmopathy. Amplified TCR beta CDR3 regions derived from RNA transcripts. The TCR CDR3 first-round RT-PCR relied on the HTBI primer set. A single record per CDR3 protein comes from TCRdb applying MiXCR to the multiplex PCR reads. The sample yields about 350,000 distinct CDR3 sequences, approximately 13% seen once. The material sequenced was blood. These receptors were collected from a woman between 25 and 40 years old with Graves' hyperthyroidism.

This clonotype was picked up a small number of times. V and J are TRBV29-1 and TRBJ2-1; D may match TRBD1 or TRBD2 (6 bases each). Trimming took off 3 bases at V and 0 bases at J, with 15 bases between the two ends. Per germline, CDR1 SQVTM and CDR2 ANQGSEA. The CDR3 length is 16 residues. As DNA, the CDR3 is TGCAGCGTTGACGGTAGGCGGGACAACTCCTACAATGAGCAGTTCTTC. Its protein product is CSVDGRRDNSYNEQFF.

A word on this clonotype: A clone one base away is much larger, so this may be a read error. The chain links TRBV18 to TRBJ2-7, with 11 bases aligning to TRBD2. CDR1 and CDR2 (germline): KGHSH, LQKENI. V shed 3 bases and J 6 bases; nucleotides not matched to a gene: 4. This CDR3 has 14 residues. The CDR3 here is CASSPGSGRGEQYF. CDR3 DNA: TGTGCCAGCTCACCGGGTAGCGGGAGGGGCGAGCAGTACTTC.

This clonotype has at least ten counts. This chain connects TRBV28 to TRBJ1-5, with D perhaps matching TRBD1 (5 bases). From germline, CDR1 is MDHEN and CDR2 SYDVKM. CDR3 length: 14 amino acids. The V gene lost 5 bases and the J gene lost 8 bases, with 16 bases spanning the gap. In DNA, the CDR3 is TGTGCCAGCAGTCAACCGGGACCCAGTGAGCCCCAGCATTTT. It specifies CASSQPGPSEPQHF.

The V and J genes are TRBV6-5 and TRBJ2-2; D is unclear. Trimming removed 2 bases at V and 3 bases at J, with 19 bases between. CDR1 MNHEY and CDR2 SVGAGI come from the germline V gene. The CDR3 covers 18 residues. CDR3 residues: CASSYPHLVPLYTGELFF. The CDR3 nucleotides read TGTGCCAGCAGTTACCCGCATCTAGTGCCCCTATACACCGGGGAGCTGTTTTTT.

As concerns this clonotype: This clone may be a read error of a much larger clone one base away. The chain carries TRBV29-1 and TRBJ2-7; 7 nucleotides line up with TRBD1. This CDR3 has 14 amino acids. From germline, CDR1 is SQVTM and CDR2 ANQGSEA. V lost 4 bases to trimming and J lost 6 bases; unmatched junction nucleotides: 12. In DNA form, the CDR3 reads TGCAGCGTTGGCTACGAGACAGGGCTCTCCGAGCAGTACTTC. Protein product: CSVGYETGLSEQYF.

This clonotype occurred many times. The genes are TRBV9 and TRBJ2-1; D might be TRBD2 (5 bases). Germline loops: CDR1 SGDLS, CDR2 YYNGEE. The CDR3 consists of 15 residues. V shed 0 bases and J shed 2 bases, with 9 bases lying between them. DNA for the CDR3: TGTGCCAGCAGCGTAGGGGAGCCCGCCTACAATGAGCAGTTCTTC. Protein sequence: CASSVGEPAYNEQFF.

V and J are TRBV20-1 and TRBJ1-5; D not certain. The germline V gene encodes CDR1 DFQATT and CDR2 SNEGSKA (reference sequence). This CDR3 is built from 12 residues. The V end was cut by 0 bases, the J end by 6 bases, with 6 bases between. The CDR3 nucleotides read TGCAGTGCTAGAGATGCAGTTCAGCCCCAGCATTTT. It translates to CSARDAVQPQHF.

This clonotype was picked up a small number of times. The rearrangement uses TRBV6-5 and TRBJ2-1, with TRBD2 matching over 10 bases. Germline loops: CDR1 MNHEY, CDR2 SVGAGI. After removal of 4 bases from V and 14 bases from J, the junction contained 11 bases not matched to a gene. This CDR3 comprises 14 residues. The DNA of the CDR3 is TGTGCCAGCAGTTCGGCTAGCGGGAGTACACCAGAGTTCTTC. Protein product: CASSSASGSTPEFF.

There are many counts of this clonotype. The chain carries TRBV2 and TRBJ2-2; 10 bases are shared with TRBD2. The CDR3 totals 14 residues. Germline V gene lookup returns CDR1 SNHLY and CDR2 FYNNEI. V shed 5 bases, J shed 7 bases, and the junction held 4 bases outside the gene matches. The CDR3 region has the DNA TGTGCCAGCAGTACTCGGACTAGCGGCGGGGAGCTGTTTTTT. Translation: CASSTRTSGGELFF.

This clonotype was picked up many times. The J gene is TRBJ2-5, the V gene TRBV6-1, with 13 bases that match TRBD2. The CDR3 runs 15 residues. Germline values: CDR1 MNHNS, CDR2 SASEGT. Trimming took 6 bases from V and 5 from J; bases not matched to a gene: 6. CDR3 DNA: TGTGCCAGCAGAACCCCGACTAGCGGGGGGGAGACCCAGTACTTC. This codes for CASRTPTSGGETQYF.

This clonotype was counted ten times or more. V and J are TRBV20-1 and TRBJ1-1; D remains unclear. This CDR3 is 12 amino acids long. Germline V gene data show CDR1 as DFQATT and CDR2 as SNEGSKA (reference sequence). Trimming stripped 5 bases from V and 8 bases from J, with 15 bases between. The CDR3 here is CSARREIGEAFF. Written as DNA, the CDR3 is TGCAGTGCTCGTAGGGAAATAGGAGAAGCTTTCTTT.

The V gene is TRBV5-5, the J gene TRBJ2-1; D gene unclear. The V end was cut by 4 bases, the J end by 8 bases, with 10 bases between. CDR1 and CDR2 from the germline V gene are SGHKS and YYEKEE (reference sequence). The CDR3 runs to 12 residues. The CDR3 DNA reads TGTGCCAGCAGCGTAGACGAATATGAGCAGTTCTTC. This gives the protein CASSVDEYEQFF.

This clonotype was detected many times. The V call is TRBV27, the J call TRBJ2-5; D is unclear. The CDR3 extends over 15 amino acids. The germline gives CDR1 MNHEY, CDR2 SMNVEV (reference sequence). V was trimmed by 3 bases and J by 1 base, leaving 12 bases between them. The chain's CDR3 is CASSFNIDPQETQYF. The DNA of the CDR3 is TGTGCCAGCAGTTTCAACATAGATCCCCAAGAGACCCAGTACTTC.

This chain uses TRBV12-3 or TRBV12-4 with TRBJ2-2; 7 nucleotides line up with TRBD1. There are 16 residues in the CDR3. J lost 1 base, V lost 1 base, and 3 bases had no gene match. The CDR3 reads CASSLGYRGNTGELFF. CDR3 nucleotide sequence: TGTGCCAGCAGTTTAGGGTACAGGGGGAACACCGGGGAGCTGTTTTTT.

This clonotype was observed many times. The CDR3 nucleotides are TGTGCCAGCAGAAGGCAAGGTGGAAATCAGCCCCAGCATTTT. This codes for CASRRQGGNQPQHF. The chain combines TRBV28 with TRBJ1-5; D not certain. The CDR3 is 14 amino acids. V shed 6 bases and J shed 4 bases, with 13 bases lying between them. Germline assignment: CDR1 MDHEN and CDR2 SYDVKM.

The rearrangement links TRBV5-6 to TRBJ2-2; the match to TRBD2 covers 9 bases. V was clipped by 5 bases and J by 3 bases; unmatched bases: 14. The CDR3 contains 18 residues. Germline values: CDR1 SGHDT, CDR2 YYEEEE. The CDR3 region has the DNA TGTGCCAGCAGGGCTGAGCGGGAGGACCCCCTCGACACCGGGGAGCTGTTTTTT. The encoded protein is CASRAEREDPLDTGELFF.

The V call is TRBV28, the J call TRBJ2-7; TRBD1 agrees at 8 bases. The CDR3 covers 15 residues. Germline values: CDR1 MDHEN, CDR2 SYDVKM. J was trimmed by 6 bases and V by 4 bases; bases with no gene match: 11. The DNA of the CDR3 is TGTGCCAGCAGTTCCCCCTCAGGGGGCTATCCCGAGCAGTACTTC. Translated: CASSSPSGGYPEQYF.

V and J are TRBV9 and TRBJ2-3; no clear D gene. The CDR3 length is 14 residues. The V and J ends lost 0 bases and 0 bases respectively, with 5 bases between them. Germline lookup yields CDR1 SGDLS and CDR2 YYNGEE. CDR3 nucleotides: TGTGCCAGCAGCGTAGGCAGTAGCACAGATACGCAGTATTTT. Its translation: CASSVGSSTDTQYF.

There are many counts of this clonotype. The chain links TRBV6-6 to TRBJ1-3; a weak D match, TRBD1 (5 bases). V lost 2 bases and J lost 11, with 10 bases in between. This CDR3 is 12 amino acids long. Germline V CDR1 and CDR2: MNHNY, SVGAGI (reference sequence). Written as DNA, the CDR3 is TGTGCCAGCAGTTACAGGGGCGGTCCCATATATTTT. Translated: CASSYRGGPIYF.

This clonotype was detected many times. The chain carries TRBV12-3 or TRBV12-4 and TRBJ2-3; the match to TRBD2 covers 8 bases. The CDR3 totals 12 residues. J lost 10 bases, V lost 8 bases, and 8 bases had no gene match. CDR3 in DNA: TGTGCCAGCGGAGCGGGAGACCACGCGCAGTATTTT. Its translation is CASGAGDHAQYF.

V gene TRBV3-1 combines with J gene TRBJ2-1, with a weak D call TRBD2 (6 bases). The V end was cut by 4 bases, the J end by 0 bases, with 13 bases between. The CDR3 has 16 amino acids. Germline CDR1 reads LGHDT; CDR2 reads YNNKEL (reference sequence). CDR3 amino acids: CASSRAGGSSYNEQFF. CDR3 nucleotide sequence: TGTGCCAGCAGCCGGGCCGGGGGAAGCTCCTACAATGAGCAGTTCTTC.